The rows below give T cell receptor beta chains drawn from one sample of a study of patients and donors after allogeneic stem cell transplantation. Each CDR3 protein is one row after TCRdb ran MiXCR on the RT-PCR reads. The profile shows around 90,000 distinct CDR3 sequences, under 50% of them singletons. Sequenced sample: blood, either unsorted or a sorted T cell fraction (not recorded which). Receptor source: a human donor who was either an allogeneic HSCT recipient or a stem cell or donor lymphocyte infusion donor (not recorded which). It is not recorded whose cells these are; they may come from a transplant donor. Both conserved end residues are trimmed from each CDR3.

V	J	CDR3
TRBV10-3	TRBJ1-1	AISEHRNTEAF
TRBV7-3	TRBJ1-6	ASSLSGFSGSPLH
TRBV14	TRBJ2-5	ASSQVPGQGGTQY
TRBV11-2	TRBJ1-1	ASSLRGYTEAF
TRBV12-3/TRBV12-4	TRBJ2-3	ASSPDSYTDTQY
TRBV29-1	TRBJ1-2	SVLPMEGSHGYT
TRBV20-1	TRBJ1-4	SATSSPGEGDEKLF
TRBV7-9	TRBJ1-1	ASSFQGASTEAF
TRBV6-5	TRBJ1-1	ASSSYRGSGVTEAF
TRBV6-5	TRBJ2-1	ASSYFYGGDEQF
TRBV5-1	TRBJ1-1	ASSLAPQVNTEAF
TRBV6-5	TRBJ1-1	ASSYYRAGNEAF
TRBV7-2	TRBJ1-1	ASSLYGNTEAF
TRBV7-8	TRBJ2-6	ASSLSVVPSGANVLT
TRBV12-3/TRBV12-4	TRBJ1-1	ASRRVFVDTEAF
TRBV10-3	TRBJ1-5	AISERLGTGPNQPQH
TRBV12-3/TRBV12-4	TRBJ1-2	ASSPQGTNYGYT
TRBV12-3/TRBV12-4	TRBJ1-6	ASSFFAGRHNSPLH
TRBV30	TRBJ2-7	AWSFSPSEQY
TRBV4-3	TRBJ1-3	ASSQTRQGTGNTIY
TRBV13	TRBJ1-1	ASSHGPGAAF
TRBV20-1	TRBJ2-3	SARSTSFDTDTQY
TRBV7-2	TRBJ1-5	ASSPARYQPQH